A selection of T cell receptor beta chains follows, all from one sample in a study of cytomegalovirus exposure and HLA in healthy donors. Using immunoSEQ multiplex PCR, the repertoire was profiled, and TCRdb retains in-frame clones only, with some absent. The table has about 110,000 clones, 77% seen once; the top ten hold more than 4%. The sample consisted of PBMCs. The receptors come from a male donor in good health and CMV-seronegative. The CDR3 runs from the conserved cysteine through the conserved F or W. The order of the fields is J gene, clone size, V gene, D gene, CDR3 protein, CDR3 DNA. D genes are given only for firm matches. Expanded clones are given a class, and other clones once, few, many or no size at all.

>TRBJ1-1|NA|TRBV19|NA
CASRPRDTEAFF
TGTGCCAGTAGACCCCGAGACACTGAAGCTTTCTTT
>TRBJ1-4|once|TRBV15|NA
CATRRDRTGKLFF
TGTGCCACCAGAAGAGACAGGACGGGGAAACTGTTTTTT
>TRBJ1-2|few|TRBV4-2|NA
CASSPGNRAGYGYTF
TGTGCCAGCAGCCCCGGGAACAGGGCGGGCTATGGCTACACCTTC
>TRBJ2-1|few|TRBV18|TRBD2
CASSPRLAGLGNYNEQFF
TGTGCCAGCTCACCAAGACTAGCGGGACTCGGAAACTACAATGAGCAGTTCTTC
>TRBJ2-1|NA|TRBV7-8|NA
CASSLVPKRGGVEQFF
TGTGCCAGCAGCTTAGTTCCCAAAAGGGGCGGGGTTGAGCAGTTCTTC
>TRBJ2-7|NA|TRBV18|NA
CASSPQQGKGNEQYF
TGTGCCAGCTCACCACAACAGGGTAAAGGGAACGAGCAGTACTTC
>TRBJ2-7|NA|TRBV14|TRBD1
CASSLTQGVPYEQYF
TGTGCCAGCAGCCTAACACAGGGGGTTCCCTACGAGCAGTACTTC
>TRBJ2-7|NA|TRBV5-6|NA
CASSRGLTHSYEQYF
TGTGCCAGCAGCCGAGGACTAACCCACTCCTACGAGCAGTACTTC
>TRBJ1-1|NA|TRBV6-5|TRBD1
CASSYGQGATEAFF
TGTGCCAGCAGTTACGGGCAGGGGGCAACTGAAGCTTTCTTT
>TRBJ2-7|NA|TRBV19|TRBD1
CASSPGQVMSEQYF
TGTGCCAGTAGTCCAGGACAGGTTATGTCGGAGCAGTACTTC
>TRBJ2-7|NA|TRBV29-1|NA
CSVEVADYEQYF
TGCAGCGTTGAAGTAGCAGACTACGAGCAGTACTTC
>TRBJ1-2|NA|TRBV7-9|NA
CSSSTLGYGYTF
TGTTCCAGCAGTACCCTAGGTTATGGCTACACCTTC
>TRBJ1-1|once|TRBV5-1|NA
CASSWAGRWGNTEAFF
TGCGCCAGCAGCTGGGCGGGACGTTGGGGGAACACTGAAGCTTTCTTT
>TRBJ2-2|NA|TRBV7-2|NA
CASSLTSSGWTGELFF
TGTGCCAGCAGCTTAACAAGTAGCGGTTGGACCGGGGAGCTGTTTTTT
>TRBJ2-7|NA|TRBV6-5|NA
CASSSTSSEQYF
TGTGCCAGCAGTTCGACTAGTAGCGAGCAGTACTTC
>TRBJ2-7|NA|TRBV7-8|NA
CASSLLRLAYYEQYF
TGTGCCAGCAGCCTTCTGCGGCTAGCGTACTACGAGCAGTACTTC
>TRBJ1-2|NA|TRBV7-9|TRBD1
CASSLVAGGGYTF
TGTGCCAGCAGCTTAGTTGCAGGGGGAGGCTACACCTTC
>TRBJ1-4|NA|TRBV30|TRBD1
CAWWDRDGEKLFF
TGTGCCTGGTGGGACAGGGACGGTGAAAAACTGTTTTTT
>TRBJ2-7|NA|TRBV27|NA
CASSPMRVNEQYF
TGTGCCAGCAGTCCCATGCGGGTTAACGAGCAGTACTTC
>TRBJ2-7|NA|TRBV2|TRBD2
CASSYISGYNEQYF
TGTGCCAGCAGTTATATTAGCGGGTACAACGAGCAGTACTTC
>TRBJ2-2|NA|TRBV10-1|TRBD2
CASSPTSGGNTGELFF
TGCGCCAGCAGCCCGACTAGCGGGGGGAACACCGGGGAGCTGTTTTTT
>TRBJ2-1|few|TRBV11-3|TRBD2
CASSLKGLVGNEQFF
TGTGCCAGCAGCTTAAAAGGACTAGTTGGCAATGAGCAGTTCTTC
>TRBJ1-2|NA|TRBV27|TRBD1
CASKGQGSNYGYTF
TGTGCCAGCAAAGGACAGGGGTCAAACTATGGCTACACCTTC
>TRBJ1-3|few|TRBV7-6|TRBD1
CASSLGTGFGNTIYF
TGTGCCAGCAGCTTAGGGACAGGGTTTGGAAACACCATATATTTT
>TRBJ2-2|NA|TRBV5-4|TRBD2
CASSPELAGVNTGELFF
TGTGCCAGCAGCCCGGAGCTAGCGGGAGTAAACACCGGGGAGCTGTTTTTT
>TRBJ1-1|few|TRBV6-6|TRBD1
CASDDRGMNTEAFF
TGTGCCAGTGATGACAGGGGGATGAACACTGAAGCTTTCTTT
>TRBJ2-1|NA|TRBV27|NA
CASSLVVGPYNEQFF
TGTGCCAGCAGTTTGGTAGTGGGGCCCTACAATGAGCAGTTCTTC
>TRBJ2-2|few|TRBV6-1|NA
CASSVWGEVPGELFF
TGTGCCAGCAGTGTGTGGGGGGAGGTCCCCGGGGAGCTGTTTTTT
>TRBJ1-3|NA|TRBV5-1|TRBD1
CASSSEGGRNTIYF
TGCGCCAGCAGCTCAGAAGGGGGCAGAAACACCATATATTTT
>TRBJ1-6|NA|TRBV6-5|TRBD1
CASSYRGPNSPLHF
TGTGCCAGCAGTTACAGGGGGCCCAATTCACCCCTCCACTTT
>TRBJ2-7|NA|TRBV28|NA
CASSWETGRSYEQYF
TGTGCCAGCAGCTGGGAGACAGGGAGGTCCTACGAGCAGTACTTC
>TRBJ2-7|few|TRBV7-9|NA
CASSPRPQGSYEQYF
TGTGCCAGCAGCCCCAGACCCCAGGGTTCCTACGAGCAGTACTTC
>TRBJ2-3|once|TRBV29-1|NA
CSVEVVAREDTQYF
TGCAGCGTTGAAGTAGTAGCGAGGGAAGATACGCAGTATTTT
>TRBJ1-5|once|TRBV2|NA
CASRPDSQPQHF
TGTGCCAGCAGACCGGACAGTCAGCCCCAGCATTTT
>TRBJ1-5|NA|TRBV28|NA
CASSFGGSNQPQHF
TGTGCCAGCAGTTTTGGCGGCAGCAATCAGCCCCAGCATTTT
>TRBJ1-1|NA|TRBV29-1|NA
CSVLGQNTEAFF
TGCAGCGTATTGGGACAGAACACTGAAGCTTTCTTT
>TRBJ1-5|NA|TRBV20-1|NA
CSAIDSQPQHF
TGCAGTGCTATAGACAGTCAGCCCCAGCATTTT
>TRBJ2-1|NA|TRBV10-3|TRBD2
CAIGLAHNEQFF
TGTGCCATCGGACTAGCTCATAATGAGCAGTTCTTC
>TRBJ1-2|NA|TRBV6-5|NA
CASGQGYGGYTF
TGTGCCAGCGGGCAGGGGTACGGTGGCTACACCTTC
>TRBJ2-1|NA|TRBV11-1|NA
CASRGDRSSYNEQFF
TGTGCCAGTAGGGGCGATAGGAGCTCCTACAATGAGCAGTTCTTC
>TRBJ1-1|NA|TRBV10-3|NA
CAISTQGEAFF
TGTGCCATCAGTACGCAGGGCGAAGCTTTCTTT
>TRBJ2-7|few|TRBV29-1|TRBD2
CSKRGLAGNISSYEQYF
TGCAGCAAGAGGGGACTAGCGGGAAACATATCCTCCTACGAGCAGTACTTC
>TRBJ1-3|NA|TRBV27|NA
CASSRYGQGSGNTIYF
TGTGCCAGCAGCCGGTATGGGCAGGGGAGTGGAAACACCATATATTTT
>TRBJ2-1|once|TRBV5-1|TRBD2
CASRGLATDNEQFF
TGCGCCTCGCGGGGACTAGCGACCGACAATGAGCAGTTCTTC
>TRBJ1-4|NA|TRBV19|NA
CASTTAQAPTNEKLFF
TGTGCCAGTACCACCGCCCAGGCACCAACTAATGAAAAACTGTTTTTT
>TRBJ2-7|NA|TRBV18|NA
CASSPYSGTYEQYF
TGTGCCAGCTCACCTTACAGCGGAACCTACGAGCAGTACTTC
>TRBJ2-7|NA|TRBV6-4|TRBD2
CASSATSGRAGEQYF
TGTGCCAGCAGCGCTACTAGCGGGAGGGCCGGCGAGCAGTACTTC
>TRBJ2-3|NA|TRBV7-2|NA
CASSPTGTSTDTQYF
TGTGCCAGCAGCCCCACAGGAACTAGCACAGATACGCAGTATTTT
>TRBJ2-7|NA|TRBV6-6|TRBD2
CASSSTSGRSNEQYF
TGTGCCAGCAGCTCTACTAGCGGGAGATCCAACGAGCAGTACTTC
>TRBJ1-4|NA|TRBV29-1|NA
CSVTVQGWEKLFF
TGCAGCGTTACAGTCCAGGGGTGGGAAAAACTGTTTTTT
>TRBJ1-1|NA|TRBV5-8|NA
CASSLERGHKNTEAFF
TGTGCCAGCAGCTTGGAACGGGGACACAAGAACACTGAAGCTTTCTTT
>TRBJ2-1|NA|TRBV11-3|TRBD2
CASSFDGGLAGDYNEQFF
TGTGCCAGCAGCTTCGATGGGGGACTAGCGGGAGACTACAATGAGCAGTTCTTC
>TRBJ2-2|NA|TRBV9|NA
CASSVRGTGELFF
TGTGCCAGCAGCGTTCGGGGAACCGGGGAGCTGTTTTTT
>TRBJ2-7|NA|TRBV7-2|TRBD2
CASSQTSGGSYEQYF
TGTGCCAGCAGCCAGACTAGCGGGGGCTCCTACGAGCAGTACTTC